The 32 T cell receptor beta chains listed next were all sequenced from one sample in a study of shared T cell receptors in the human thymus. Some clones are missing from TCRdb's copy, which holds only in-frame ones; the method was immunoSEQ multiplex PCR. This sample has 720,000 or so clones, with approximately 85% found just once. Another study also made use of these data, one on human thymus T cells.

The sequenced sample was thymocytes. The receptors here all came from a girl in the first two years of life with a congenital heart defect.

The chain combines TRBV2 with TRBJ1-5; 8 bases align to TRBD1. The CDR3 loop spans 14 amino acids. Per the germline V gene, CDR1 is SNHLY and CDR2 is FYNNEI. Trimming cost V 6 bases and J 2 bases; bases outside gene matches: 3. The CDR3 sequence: CASRDREGNQPQHF. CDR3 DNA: TGTGCCAGCAGGGACAGGGAGGGCAATCAGCCCCAGCATTTT.

The CDR3 region has the DNA TGTGCCACCCCCGACCCAGAACAGGGCGAGCAGTACTTC. Amino acid sequence: CATPDPEQGEQYF. This rearrangement joins TRBV2 to TRBJ2-7; maybe TRBD1 (6 bases). In germline, CDR1 is SNHLY, CDR2 FYNNEI. This CDR3 is built from 13 residues. Trimming pared 10 bases from V and 6 bases from J, leaving 19 bases between.

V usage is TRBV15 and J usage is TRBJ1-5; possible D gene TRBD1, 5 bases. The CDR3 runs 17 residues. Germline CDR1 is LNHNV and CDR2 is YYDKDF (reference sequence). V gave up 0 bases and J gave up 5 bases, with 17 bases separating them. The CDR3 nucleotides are TGTGCCACCAGCAGAGATCGCCTGGGGAAGGGGCATCAGCCCCAGCATTTT. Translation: CATSRDRLGKGHQPQHF. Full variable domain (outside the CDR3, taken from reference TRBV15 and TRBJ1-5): DAMVIQNPRYQVTQFGKPVTLSCSQTLNHNVMYWYQQKSSQAPKLLFHYYDKDFNNEADTPDNFQSRRPNTSFCFLDIRSPGLGDTAMYLCATSRDRLGKGHQPQHFGDGTRLSIL.

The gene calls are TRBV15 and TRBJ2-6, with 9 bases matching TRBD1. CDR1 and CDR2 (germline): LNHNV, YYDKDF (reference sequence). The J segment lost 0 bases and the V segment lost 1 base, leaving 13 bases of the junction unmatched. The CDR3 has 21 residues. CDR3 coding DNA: TGTGCCACCAGCAGAGCTCTATTTGCGGGACAGGGCTGCTCTGGGGCCAACGTCCTGACTTTC. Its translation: CATSRALFAGQGCSGANVLTF.

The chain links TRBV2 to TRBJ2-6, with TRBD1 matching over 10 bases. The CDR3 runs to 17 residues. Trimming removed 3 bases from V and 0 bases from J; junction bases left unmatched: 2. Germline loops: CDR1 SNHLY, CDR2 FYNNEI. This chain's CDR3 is CASSERDRGSGANVLTF. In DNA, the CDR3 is TGTGCCAGCAGTGAGAGGGACAGGGGCTCTGGGGCCAACGTCCTGACTTTC.

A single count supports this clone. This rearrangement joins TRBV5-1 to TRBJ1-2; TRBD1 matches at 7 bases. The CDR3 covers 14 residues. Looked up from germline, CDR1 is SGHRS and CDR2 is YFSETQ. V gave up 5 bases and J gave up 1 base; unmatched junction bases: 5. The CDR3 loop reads CASRWAGGNYGYTF. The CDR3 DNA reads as TGCGCCAGCAGGTGGGCAGGGGGTAACTATGGCTACACCTTC.

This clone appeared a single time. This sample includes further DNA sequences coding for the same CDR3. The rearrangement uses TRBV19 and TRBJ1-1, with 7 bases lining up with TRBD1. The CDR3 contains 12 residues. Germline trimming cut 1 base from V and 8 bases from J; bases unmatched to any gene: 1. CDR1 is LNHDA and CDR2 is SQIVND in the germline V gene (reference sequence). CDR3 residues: CASSIGQGEAFF. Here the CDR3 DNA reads TGTGCCAGTAGTATAGGACAGGGCGAAGCTTTCTTT.

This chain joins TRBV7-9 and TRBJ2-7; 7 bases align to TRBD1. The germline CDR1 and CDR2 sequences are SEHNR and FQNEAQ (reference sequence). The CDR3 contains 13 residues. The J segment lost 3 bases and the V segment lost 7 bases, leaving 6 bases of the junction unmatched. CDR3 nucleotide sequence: TGTGCCAGCAACCGGGACAGCTACTACGAGCAGTACTTC. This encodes CASNRDSYYEQYF.

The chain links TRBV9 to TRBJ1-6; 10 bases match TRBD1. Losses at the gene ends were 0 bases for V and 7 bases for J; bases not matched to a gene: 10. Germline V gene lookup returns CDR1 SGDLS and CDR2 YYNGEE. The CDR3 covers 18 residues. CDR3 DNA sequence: TGTGCCAGCAGCGTAGCTACGGGACAGGGGACGTCAAATTCACCCCTCCACTTT. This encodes CASSVATGQGTSNSPLHF.

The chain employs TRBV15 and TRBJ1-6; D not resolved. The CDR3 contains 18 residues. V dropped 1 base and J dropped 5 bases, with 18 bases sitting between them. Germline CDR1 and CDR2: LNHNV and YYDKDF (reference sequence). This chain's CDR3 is CATSRGRKGVGDNSPLHF. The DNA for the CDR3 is TGTGCCACCAGCAGAGGGCGGAAGGGAGTTGGTGATAATTCACCCCTCCACTTT.

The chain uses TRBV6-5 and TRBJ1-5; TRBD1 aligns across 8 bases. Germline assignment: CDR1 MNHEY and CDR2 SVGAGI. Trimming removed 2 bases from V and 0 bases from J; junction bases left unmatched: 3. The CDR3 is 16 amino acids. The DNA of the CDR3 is TGTGCCAGCAGTTACCACAGGGGGGGTAGCAATCAGCCCCAGCATTTT. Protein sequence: CASSYHRGGSNQPQHF.

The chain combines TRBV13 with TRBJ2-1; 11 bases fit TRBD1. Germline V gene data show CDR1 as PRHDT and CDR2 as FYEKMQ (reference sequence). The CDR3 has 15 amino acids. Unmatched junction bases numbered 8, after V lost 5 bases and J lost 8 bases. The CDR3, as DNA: TGTGCCAGCAGCGCCCGGGACAGGGGGGGGGATGAGCAGTTCTTC. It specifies CASSARDRGGDEQFF.

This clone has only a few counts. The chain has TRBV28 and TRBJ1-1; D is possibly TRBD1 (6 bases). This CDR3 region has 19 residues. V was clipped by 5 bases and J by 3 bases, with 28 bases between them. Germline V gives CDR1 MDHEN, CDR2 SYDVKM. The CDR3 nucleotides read TGTGCCAGCAGTCAGACCCCCCCCACGTTTTCGACAGGCGACACTGAAGCTTTCTTT. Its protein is CASSQTPPTFSTGDTEAFF.

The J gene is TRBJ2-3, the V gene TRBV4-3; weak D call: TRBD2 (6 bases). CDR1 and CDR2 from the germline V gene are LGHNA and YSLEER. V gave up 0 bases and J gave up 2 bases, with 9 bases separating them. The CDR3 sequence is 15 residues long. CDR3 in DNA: TGCGCCAGCAGCCAAGATAGGGAGGACACAGATACGCAGTATTTT. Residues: CASSQDREDTDTQYF.

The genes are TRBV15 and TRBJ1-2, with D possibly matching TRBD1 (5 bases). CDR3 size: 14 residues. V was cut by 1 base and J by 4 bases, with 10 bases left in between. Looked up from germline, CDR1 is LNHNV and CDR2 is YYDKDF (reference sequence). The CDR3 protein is CATSRVGGSYGYTF. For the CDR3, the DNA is TGTGCCACCAGCAGAGTGGGGGGAAGCTATGGCTACACCTTC.

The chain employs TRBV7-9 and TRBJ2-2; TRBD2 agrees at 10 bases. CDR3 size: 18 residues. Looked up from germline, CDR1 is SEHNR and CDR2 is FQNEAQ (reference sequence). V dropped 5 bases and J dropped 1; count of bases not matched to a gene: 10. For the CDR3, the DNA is TGTGCCAGCAGCCAGAGGTCCCCTAGCGGGGGGAACACCGGGGAGCTGTTTTTT. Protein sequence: CASSQRSPSGGNTGELFF.

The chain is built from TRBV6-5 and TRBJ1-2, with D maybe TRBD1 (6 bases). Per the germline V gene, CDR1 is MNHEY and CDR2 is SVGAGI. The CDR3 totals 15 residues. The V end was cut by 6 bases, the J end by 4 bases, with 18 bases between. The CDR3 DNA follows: TGTGCCAGCAGAGAGCAAGAGGGGGACCGCTATGGCTACACCTTC. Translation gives CASREQEGDRYGYTF.

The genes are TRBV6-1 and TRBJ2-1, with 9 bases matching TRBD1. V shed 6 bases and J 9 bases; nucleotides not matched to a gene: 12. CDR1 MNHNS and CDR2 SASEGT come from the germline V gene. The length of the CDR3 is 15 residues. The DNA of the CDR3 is TGTGCCAGCAGGGACAGGGGCCCCGTGAGGGGTGAGCAGTTCTTC. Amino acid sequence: CASRDRGPVRGEQFF.

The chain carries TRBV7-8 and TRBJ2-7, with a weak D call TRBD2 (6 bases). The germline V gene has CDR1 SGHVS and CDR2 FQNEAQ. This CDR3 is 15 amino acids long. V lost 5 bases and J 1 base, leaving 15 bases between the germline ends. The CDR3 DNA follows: TGTGCCAGCAGCAGAAGGGGACTTACTTCCTACGAGCAGTACTTC. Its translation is CASSRRGLTSYEQYF. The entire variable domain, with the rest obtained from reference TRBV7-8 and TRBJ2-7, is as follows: GAGVSQSPRYKVAKRGQDVALRCDPISGHVSLFWYQQALGQGPEFLTYFQNEAQLDKSGLPSDRFFAERPEGSVSTLKIQRTQQEDSAVYLCASSRRGLTSYEQYFGPGTRLTVT.

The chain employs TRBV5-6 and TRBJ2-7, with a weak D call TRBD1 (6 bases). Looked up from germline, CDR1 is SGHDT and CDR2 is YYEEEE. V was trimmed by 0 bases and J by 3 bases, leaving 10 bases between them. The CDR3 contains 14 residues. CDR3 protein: CASSLGLDSYEQYF. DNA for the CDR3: TGTGCCAGCAGCTTGGGGCTGGACAGCTACGAGCAGTACTTC.

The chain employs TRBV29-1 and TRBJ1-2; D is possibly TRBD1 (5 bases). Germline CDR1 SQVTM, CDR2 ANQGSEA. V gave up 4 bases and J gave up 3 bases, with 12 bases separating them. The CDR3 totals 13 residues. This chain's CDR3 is CSVVMGGYYGYTF. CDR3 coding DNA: TGCAGCGTTGTGATGGGGGGGTACTATGGCTACACCTTC.

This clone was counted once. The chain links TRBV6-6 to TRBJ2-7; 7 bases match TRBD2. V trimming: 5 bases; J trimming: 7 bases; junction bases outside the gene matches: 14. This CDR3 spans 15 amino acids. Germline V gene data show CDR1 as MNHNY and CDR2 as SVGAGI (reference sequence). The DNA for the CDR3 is TGTGCCAGCAGTCGCCCCAGCAGAATGGGAGGGGAGCAGTACTTC. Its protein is CASSRPSRMGGEQYF.

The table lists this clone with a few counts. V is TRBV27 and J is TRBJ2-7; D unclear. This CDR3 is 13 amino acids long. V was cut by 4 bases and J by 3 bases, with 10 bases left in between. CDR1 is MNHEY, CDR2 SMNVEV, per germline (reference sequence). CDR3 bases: TGTGCCAGCAGTTACCAGGATGGCTACGAGCAGTACTTC. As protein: CASSYQDGYEQYF.

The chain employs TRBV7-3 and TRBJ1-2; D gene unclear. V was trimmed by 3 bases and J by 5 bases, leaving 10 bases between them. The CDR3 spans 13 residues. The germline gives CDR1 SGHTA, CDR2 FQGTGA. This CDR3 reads CASSLESTYGYTF. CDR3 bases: TGTGCCAGCAGCTTGGAGTCAACTTATGGCTACACCTTC.

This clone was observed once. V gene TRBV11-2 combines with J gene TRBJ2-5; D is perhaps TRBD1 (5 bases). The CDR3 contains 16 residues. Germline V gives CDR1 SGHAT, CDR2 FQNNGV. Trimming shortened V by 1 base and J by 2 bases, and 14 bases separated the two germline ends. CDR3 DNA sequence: TGTGCCAGCAGCTTAGCCAAGACAGAAGGTCAAGAGACCCAGTACTTC. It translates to CASSLAKTEGQETQYF.

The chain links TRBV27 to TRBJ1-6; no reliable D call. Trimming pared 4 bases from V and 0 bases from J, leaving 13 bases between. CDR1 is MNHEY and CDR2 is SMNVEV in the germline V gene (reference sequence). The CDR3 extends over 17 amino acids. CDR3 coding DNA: TGTGCCAGCAGTTCCGAAACATGGTACTCCTATAATTCACCCCTCCACTTT. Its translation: CASSSETWYSYNSPLHF.

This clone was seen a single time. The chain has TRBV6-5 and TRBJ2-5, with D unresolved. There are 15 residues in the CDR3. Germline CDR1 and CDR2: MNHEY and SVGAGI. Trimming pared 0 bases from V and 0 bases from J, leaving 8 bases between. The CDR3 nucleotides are TGTGCCAGCAGTTACTCTTCCATGTACCAAGAGACCCAGTACTTC. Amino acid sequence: CASSYSSMYQETQYF.

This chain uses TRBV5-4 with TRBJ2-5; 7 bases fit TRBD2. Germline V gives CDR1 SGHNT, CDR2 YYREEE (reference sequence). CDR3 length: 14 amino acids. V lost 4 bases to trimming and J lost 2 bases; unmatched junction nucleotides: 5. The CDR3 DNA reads TGTGCCAGCAGCCCGGTGGGGGGGCAAGAGACCCAGTACTTC. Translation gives CASSPVGGQETQYF.

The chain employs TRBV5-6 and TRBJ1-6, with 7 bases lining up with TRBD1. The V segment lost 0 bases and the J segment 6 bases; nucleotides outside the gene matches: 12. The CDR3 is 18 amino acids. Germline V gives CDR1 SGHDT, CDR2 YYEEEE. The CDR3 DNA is TGTGCCAGCAGCTTGGTCCAGGGGGAGAACAATGTTAATTCACCCCTCCACTTT. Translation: CASSLVQGENNVNSPLHF.

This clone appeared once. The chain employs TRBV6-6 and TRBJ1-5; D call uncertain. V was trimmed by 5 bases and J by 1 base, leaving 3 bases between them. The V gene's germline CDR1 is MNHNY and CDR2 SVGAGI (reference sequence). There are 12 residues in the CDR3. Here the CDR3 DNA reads TGTGCCAGCAGTGGCAGCAATCAGCCCCAGCATTTT. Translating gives CASSGSNQPQHF.

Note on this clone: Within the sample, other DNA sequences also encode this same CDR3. CDR3 in DNA: TGTGCCTGGAGTGTACGCCAGAGCAATCAGCCCCAGCATTTT. Its translation: CAWSVRQSNQPQHF. The rearrangement joins TRBV30 to TRBJ1-5; unclear D gene. Germline values: CDR1 GTSNPN, CDR2 SVGIG (reference sequence). The CDR3 totals 14 residues. Trimming removed 0 bases from V and 1 base from J, with 7 bases in between. The whole variable domain, filled in from reference TRBV30 and TRBJ1-5, reads SQTIHQWPATLVQPVGSPLSLECTVEGTSNPNLYWYRQAAGRGLQLLFYSVGIGQISSEVPQNLSASRPQDRQFILSSKKLLLSDSGFYLCAWSVRQSNQPQHFGDGTRLSIL.

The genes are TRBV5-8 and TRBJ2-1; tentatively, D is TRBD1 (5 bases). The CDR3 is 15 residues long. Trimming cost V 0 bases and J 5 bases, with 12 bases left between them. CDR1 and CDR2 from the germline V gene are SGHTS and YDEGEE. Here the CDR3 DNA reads TGTGCCAGCAGCTTGGGAATGACAGAGGACAATGAGCAGTTCTTC. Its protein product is CASSLGMTEDNEQFF.